The 20 T cell receptor beta chains below come from one sample, sequenced in a study of pediatric ulcerative colitis. Sequencing used immunoSEQ multiplex PCR; TCRdb keeps in-frame clones, though not all of them. Of 15,000 or so clones in the sample, approximately 90% were seen once. What was sequenced was blood. These TCRs come from a boy between 10 and 17 years old with moderate ulcerative colitis.

The rearrangement joins TRBV2 to TRBJ2-3, with D possibly being TRBD1 (6 bases). The CDR3 has 14 amino acids. V was shortened by 8 bases and J by 5 bases, with 17 bases between the two germline ends. Germline CDR1 is SNHLY and CDR2 is FYNNEI. The CDR3 protein is CASLSTGEGDTQYF. The CDR3 DNA reads as TGTGCCAGCCTTTCGACAGGCGAGGGAGATACGCAGTATTTT.

This clone was observed a few times. This rearrangement joins TRBV7-9 to TRBJ1-1, with D unresolved. Trimming took 3 bases from V and 7 from J, leaving 18 bases between them. The CDR3 spans 15 residues. CDR1 is SEHNR, CDR2 FQNEAQ, per germline (reference sequence). The CDR3 spells CASSFFESPKIEAFF. In DNA, the CDR3 is TGTGCCAGCAGCTTCTTCGAGAGCCCTAAAATTGAAGCTTTCTTT.

The V call is TRBV10-3, the J call TRBJ2-7; 13 bases match TRBD2. CDR1 and CDR2 (germline): ENHRY, SYGVKD. V was pared by 3 bases and J by 4 bases, with 6 bases of the junction left unmatched. The CDR3 is 16 amino acids. The CDR3 bases are TGTGCCATCAGTGACGGACTAGCGGGAGTCTCGTACGAGCAGTACTTC. Translation: CAISDGLAGVSYEQYF.

The CDR3 DNA reads TGTGCCATCAGTGGGCAACAGGGGGCGGGGTACGAGCAGTACTTC. Translation: CAISGQQGAGYEQYF. This chain links TRBV10-3 with TRBJ2-7, with 9 bases that match TRBD1. CDR1 and CDR2 (germline): ENHRY, SYGVKD. This CDR3 contains 15 residues. V was pared by 4 bases and J by 4 bases, with 8 bases of the junction left unmatched.

The chain joins TRBV14 to TRBJ1-4; D might be TRBD1 (6 bases). V shed 4 bases and J shed 6 bases, with 15 bases lying between them. Germline CDR1 reads SGHDN; CDR2 reads FVKESK. This CDR3 has 15 residues. The CDR3 DNA is TGTGCCAGCAGCCCGCTGGGGGCGCGGGATGAAAAACTGTTTTTT. It encodes CASSPLGARDEKLFF. The complete variable domain, with remaining parts taken from reference TRBV14 and TRBJ1-4, reads EAGVTQFPSHSVIEKGQTVTLRCDPISGHDNLYWYRRVMGKEIKFLLHFVKESKQDESGMPNNRFLAERTGGTYSTLKVQPAELEDSGVYFCASSPLGARDEKLFFGSGTQLSVL.

The chain combines TRBV7-2 with TRBJ2-7; 15 bases fit TRBD2. This CDR3 is built from 16 residues. Germline lookup yields CDR1 SGHTA and CDR2 FQGNSA. J gave up 5 bases and V 5 bases, and 7 bases lay outside the gene matches. The CDR3 DNA sequence: TGTGCCAGCAGCCCGTCCGGACTAGCGGGGGGGAACGAGCAGTACTTC. Encoded protein: CASSPSGLAGGNEQYF.

This chain joins TRBV6-5 and TRBJ2-5; D gene unclear. CDR1 and CDR2 from the germline V gene are MNHEY and SVGAGI. The CDR3 loop spans 12 amino acids. V gave up 2 bases and J gave up 3 bases, with 4 bases separating them. Here the CDR3 reads CASSYDKETQYF. DNA of the CDR3: TGTGCCAGCAGTTACGACAAAGAGACCCAGTACTTC.

V and J are TRBV19 and TRBJ2-7; D assignment may be TRBD1 or TRBD2 (5 bases each). Deletions cut 5 bases from V and 0 bases from J, with 17 bases between. The CDR3 is made up of 16 amino acids. CDR1 is LNHDA, CDR2 SQIVND, per germline (reference sequence). The DNA for the CDR3 is TGTGCCAGTAGTCCTCGCCCCGGGACCGGCTCCTACGAGCAGTACTTC. It codes for CASSPRPGTGSYEQYF.

The chain carries TRBV7-2 and TRBJ1-1, with 8 bases matching TRBD1. The CDR3 spans 14 residues. The trim removed 1 base at V and 3 bases at J, leaving 1 base unmatched. CDR1 is SGHTA, CDR2 FQGNSA, per germline. Here the CDR3 reads CASSLVQGDTEAFF. The DNA of the CDR3 is TGTGCCAGCAGCTTAGTACAGGGGGACACTGAAGCTTTCTTT.

The chain links TRBV4-1 to TRBJ2-1; TRBD2 aligns across 8 bases. The CDR3 contains 16 residues. CDR1 is MGHRA and CDR2 is YSYEKL in the germline V gene. V gave up 0 bases and J gave up 1 base; unmatched junction bases: 2. For the CDR3, the DNA is TGCGCCAGCAGCCAAGATCGCGGGAGGTCCTACAATGAGCAGTTCTTC. Translation: CASSQDRGRSYNEQFF.

This chain joins TRBV5-1 and TRBJ2-4, with D unclear. CDR1 and CDR2 (germline): SGHRS, YFSETQ. This CDR3 has 14 residues. V was clipped by 2 bases and J by 0 bases, with 6 bases between them. CDR3 region: CASSFGEAKNIQYF. The DNA of the CDR3 is TGCGCCAGCAGCTTTGGTGAAGCCAAAAACATTCAGTACTTC. Full variable domain (remainder filled in from reference TRBV5-1 and TRBJ2-4): KAGVTQTPRYLIKTRGQQVTLSCSPISGHRSVSWYQQTPGQGLQFLFEYFSETQRNKGNFPGRFSGRQFSNSRSEMNVSTLELGDSALYLCASSFGEAKNIQYFGAGTRLSVL.

This clone has more than one count but fewer than ten. The J gene is TRBJ1-1, the V gene TRBV7-9; D not certain. CDR3 length: 13 amino acids. Trimming stripped 6 bases from V and 0 bases from J, with 8 bases between. Looked up from germline, CDR1 is SEHNR and CDR2 is FQNEAQ (reference sequence). The chain's CDR3 is CASSGGVNTEAFF. The CDR3 coding sequence is TGTGCCAGCAGTGGCGGAGTGAACACTGAAGCTTTCTTT.

The V and J genes are TRBV10-3 and TRBJ1-2, with D unclear. The CDR3 spans 13 residues. V was pared by 3 bases and J by 2 bases, with 7 bases between. Germline V gene data show CDR1 as ENHRY and CDR2 as SYGVKD. The CDR3 protein is CAISDEGNYGYTF. In DNA, the CDR3 is TGTGCCATCAGTGACGAAGGGAACTATGGCTACACCTTC.

The rearrangement uses TRBV28 and TRBJ2-7, with TRBD2 matching 8 bases. CDR3 length: 14 residues. V trimming: 4 bases; J trimming: 6 bases; junction bases outside the gene matches: 8. The germline CDR1 and CDR2 sequences are MDHEN and SYDVKM. CDR3 region: CASSSGTRYSEQYF. In nucleotides, the CDR3 is TGTGCCAGCAGTTCCGGGACTAGGTACAGCGAGCAGTACTTC.

The rearrangement joins TRBV28 to TRBJ1-5; 7 bases agree with TRBD1. The CDR3 has 17 residues. The trim removed 8 bases at V and 4 bases at J, leaving 17 bases unmatched. The V gene's germline CDR1 is MDHEN and CDR2 SYDVKM. The CDR3 region is CASHDRVSPLANQPQHF. The CDR3 DNA sequence: TGTGCCAGCCACGACAGGGTATCACCCTTAGCGAATCAGCCCCAGCATTTT.

The rearrangement joins TRBV7-6 to TRBJ2-1; D is perhaps TRBD2 (5 bases). CDR1 and CDR2 (germline): SGHVS, FNYEAQ. The CDR3 loop spans 16 amino acids. With 1 base removed from V and 7 bases from J, the gap between germline ends came to 17 bases. In DNA form, the CDR3 reads TGTGCCAGCAGCTTAGTGCGGGCGGGTGGGGATAATGAGCAGTTCTTC. The encoded protein is CASSLVRAGGDNEQFF.

The chain links TRBV18 to TRBJ2-5; D is unresolved. Germline V gene data show CDR1 as KGHSH and CDR2 as LQKENI. Deletions cut 5 bases from V and 0 bases from J, with 4 bases between. This CDR3 spans 12 amino acids. The CDR3 coding sequence is TGTGCCAGCTCAGGTAACCAAGAGACCCAGTACTTC. This sequence encodes CASSGNQETQYF.

The J gene is TRBJ2-7, the V gene TRBV28; 9 bases align to TRBD1. Germline V gene data show CDR1 as MDHEN and CDR2 as SYDVKM. This CDR3 contains 14 residues. J lost 5 bases, V lost 2 bases, and 4 bases had no gene match. Written as DNA, the CDR3 is TGTGCCAGCAGTTTAGGGGACAGGGAGGACGAGCAGTACTTC. Protein: CASSLGDREDEQYF.

This chain links TRBV28 with TRBJ1-2; TRBD1 is a possible D gene (5 bases). Germline V CDR1 and CDR2: MDHEN, SYDVKM. V was shortened by 6 bases and J by 5 bases, with 16 bases between the two germline ends. This CDR3 is built from 14 residues. The CDR3 bases are TGTGCCAGCAGCTCTCCAACAGGATATTATGGCTACACCTTC. Its translation: CASSSPTGYYGYTF.

The chain combines TRBV7-3 with TRBJ2-3; TRBD1 aligns across 7 bases. Unmatched junction bases numbered 8, after V lost 5 bases and J lost 3 bases. Germline CDR1 SGHTA, CDR2 FQGTGA. The CDR3 totals 15 residues. CDR3 DNA sequence: TGTGCCAGCAGCCACGACAGGGATGGGACAGATACGCAGTATTTT. Translating gives CASSHDRDGTDTQYF. Full variable domain (missing parts from reference TRBV7-3 and TRBJ2-3): GAGVSQTPSNKVTEKGKYVELRCDPISGHTALYWYRQSLGQGPEFLIYFQGTGAADDSGLPNDRFFAVRPEGSVSTLKIQRTERGDSAVYLCASSHDRDGTDTQYFGPGTRLTVL.